The clone carrying this T cell receptor beta chain occurred many times. Its cognate antigen is unknown. The source material, RNA transcripts, was used to amplify TCR beta CDR3 regions. HTBI primers drove first-round RT-PCR of the TCR CDR3. TCRdb reprocessed the multiplex PCR reads via MiXCR and lists one record per CDR3 protein. The table lists around 600,000 distinct CDR3 sequences, roughly 45% of them singletons. This specimen comes from a study of T cells in Graves' hyperthyroidism and ophthalmopathy. Study outcomes and limitations: The blood repertoire included most of the expanded thyroid clonotypes above 0.001.

Germline CDR1 is SGDLS and CDR2 is YYNGEE. V was cut by 6 bases and J by 3 bases, with 15 bases left in between. This CDR3 has 14 residues. Any patient presenting with uncontrolled infection, other autoimmune disease, pregnancy or lactation was left out. Diagnoses used clinical symptoms, serum thyroxine and TRAb, thyroid ultrasound and orbital computed tomography. The TCR originated in an adult man with Graves' disease, either hyperthyroidism or ophthalmopathy (not recorded which). V is TRBV9 and J is TRBJ1-1, with D unresolved. The material sequenced was peripheral blood or thyroid tissue (not recorded which). CDR3 loop: CASTPRGVDTEAFF. CDR3 bases: TGTGCCAGCACCCCTCGGGGTGTCGACACTGAAGCTTTCTTT.